These 17 T cell receptor beta chains were sequenced from one sample in a study of memory B cells and T cells in multiple sclerosis. Clones were sequenced by immunoSEQ multiplex PCR, and TCRdb holds only the in-frame ones, with some missing. This table holds about 32,000 clones, approximately 85% found once. Separate sequencing covered autoproliferating (CFSE-dim) and non-proliferating (CFSE-high) T cells from stimulus-free culture. Pooled replicate wells came from around 5x10^7 CFSE-labeled PBMCs cultured 6 to 8 days without stimulus. Their antigens remain unidentified. The specimen was PBMCs from blood kept in culture. All receptors derive from a human donor with multiple sclerosis.

CDR3 protein: CAWSETGATGELFF. CDR3 DNA sequence: TGTGCCTGGAGTGAGACAGGGGCCACCGGGGAGCTGTTTTTT. The rearrangement joins TRBV30 to TRBJ2-2; 8 bases are a match to TRBD1. CDR3 length: 14 residues. The V gene end was trimmed by 1 base and the J gene end by 4 bases; junction bases not matched to a gene: 2. Germline lookup yields CDR1 GTSNPN and CDR2 SVGIG (reference sequence).

V is TRBV7-6 and J is TRBJ1-1, with D unresolved. The length of the CDR3 is 13 residues. V dropped 1 base and J dropped 1 base, with 4 bases sitting between them. From germline, CDR1 is SGHVS and CDR2 FNYEAQ. In nucleotides, the CDR3 is TGTGCCAGCAGCTTAGTGGAGAACACTGAAGCTTTCTTT. Amino acids: CASSLVENTEAFF.

This clone was picked up a small number of times. The V gene is TRBV30, the J gene TRBJ2-5; D is perhaps TRBD1 (5 bases). Trimming took off 0 bases at V and 7 bases at J, with 6 bases between the two ends. This CDR3 spans 11 amino acids. The germline V gene has CDR1 GTSNPN and CDR2 SVGIG (reference sequence). CDR3 loop: CAWSVTGTQYF. For the CDR3, the DNA is TGTGCCTGGAGTGTAACAGGGACCCAGTACTTC.

The CDR3 coding sequence is TGTGCCAGCAGCTTGGCCGGGGGGCAGGGTGGCGGAAAACTGTTTTTT. It yields the protein CASSLAGGQGGGKLFF. The chain combines TRBV5-4 with TRBJ1-4, with D perhaps TRBD1 (6 bases). Germline lookup yields CDR1 SGHNT and CDR2 YYREEE (reference sequence). V was clipped by 0 bases and J by 10 bases, with 19 bases between them. This CDR3 contains 16 residues.

CDR3 nucleotides: TGTGCCAGCAGAAGACCGGGACAGCCTTCCTACGAGCAGTACTTC. Its protein product is CASRRPGQPSYEQYF. The gene calls are TRBV2 and TRBJ2-7; TRBD1 agrees at 7 bases. V trimming: 6 bases; J trimming: 1 base; junction bases outside the gene matches: 9. Germline V gives CDR1 SNHLY, CDR2 FYNNEI. The CDR3 has 15 residues.

This clone has a single count. This chain uses TRBV2 with TRBJ1-4; TRBD1 agrees at 7 bases. This CDR3 spans 13 amino acids. V dropped 9 bases and J dropped 4; count of bases not matched to a gene: 5. Germline CDR1 is SNHLY and CDR2 is FYNNEI. The DNA for the CDR3 is TGTGCCAGTACAGGGGACCTTAATGAAAAACTGTTTTTT. Translated: CASTGDLNEKLFF.

The chain has TRBV9 and TRBJ1-3, with TRBD1 identical over 7 bases. Germline trimming cut 3 bases from V and 8 bases from J; bases unmatched to any gene: 8. The V gene's germline CDR1 is SGDLS and CDR2 YYNGEE. The CDR3 covers 14 residues. The CDR3 DNA sequence: TGTGCCAGCAGCGAGACAGGGAGGGGCGACACCATATATTTT. This translates into CASSETGRGDTIYF.

The chain employs TRBV6-5 and TRBJ2-1; D tentatively fits TRBD1 or TRBD2 (6 bases each). Per germline, CDR1 MNHEY and CDR2 SVGAGI. This CDR3 is 15 amino acids long. Trimming took off 2 bases at V and 4 bases at J, with 12 bases between the two ends. CDR3 DNA: TGTGCCAGCAGTTACGAGGGGGGTTCTTACAATGAGCAGTTCTTC. Amino acid sequence: CASSYEGGSYNEQFF.

For the CDR3, the DNA is TGTGCCAGTAGTACAGGTTTGGTAGATACGCAGTATTTT. It yields the protein CASSTGLVDTQYF. The V call is TRBV19, the J call TRBJ2-3; D is unclear. The germline V gene has CDR1 LNHDA and CDR2 SQIVND (reference sequence). This CDR3 is built from 13 residues. V was trimmed by 4 bases and J by 5 bases, leaving 10 bases between them.

This chain joins TRBV5-4 and TRBJ1-2, with a tentative D call TRBD1 (6 bases). Germline lookup yields CDR1 SGHNT and CDR2 YYREEE (reference sequence). V was cut by 5 bases and J by 8 bases, with 19 bases left in between. The CDR3 is made up of 14 amino acids. The CDR3 region is CASRPQGTLGGYTF. For the CDR3, the DNA is TGTGCCAGCAGACCGCAGGGGACCCTAGGGGGCTACACCTTC.

This sequence joins TRBV25-1 and TRBJ2-6, with TRBD1 matching 8 bases. Trimming cost V 7 bases and J 2 bases; bases outside gene matches: 7. This CDR3 region has 16 residues. Germline V gene data show CDR1 as MGHDK and CDR2 as SYGVNS. The CDR3 region has the DNA TGTGCCAGCACCGGACAGGGTCCTGCTGGGGCCAACGTCCTGACTTTC. Its protein is CASTGQGPAGANVLTF. Complete variable domain (other parts from reference TRBV25-1 and TRBJ2-6): EADIYQTPRYLVIGTGKKITLECSQTMGHDKMYWYQQDPGMELHLIHYSYGVNSTEKGDLSSESTVSRIRTEHFPLTLESARPSHTSQYLCASTGQGPAGANVLTFGAGSRLTVL.

This clone was counted a single time. The chain's CDR3 is CASSKGDGDYEQYF. Here the CDR3 DNA reads TGTGCCAGCAGCAAAGGGGACGGGGATTACGAGCAGTACTTC. The J gene is TRBJ2-7, the V gene TRBV21-1. TRBV21-1 is given as a pseudogene. The CDR3 runs 14 residues.

This chain connects TRBV19 to TRBJ2-3; 7 nucleotides align to TRBD2. CDR1 and CDR2 (germline): LNHDA, SQIVND (reference sequence). CDR3 length: 16 residues. The ends lost 4 bases at V and 7 bases at J; junction bases unmatched: 14. The CDR3 sequence: CASSTPEGGPSYTQYF. The DNA of the CDR3 is TGTGCCAGTAGTACTCCGGAGGGAGGGCCAAGTTATACGCAGTATTTT.

V is TRBV18 and J is TRBJ2-2, with unresolved D. The CDR3 runs to 16 residues. Trimming took 2 bases from V and 0 from J, leaving 10 bases between them. In germline, CDR1 is KGHSH, CDR2 LQKENI. DNA of the CDR3: TGTGCCAGCTCACCAGCCCAGATCCCGAACACCGGGGAGCTGTTTTTT. Amino acids: CASSPAQIPNTGELFF.

This clone was recorded a few times. The chain recombines TRBV7-9 with TRBJ1-1, with D maybe TRBD1 (6 bases). Per the germline V gene, CDR1 is SEHNR and CDR2 is FQNEAQ (reference sequence). The length of the CDR3 is 11 residues. Trimming stripped 5 bases from V and 10 bases from J, with 11 bases between. CDR3 sequence: CASSGGGRAFF. The CDR3 DNA follows: TGTGCCAGCAGCGGAGGGGGTAGAGCTTTCTTT.

The J gene is TRBJ1-4, the V gene TRBV15; D is unresolved. The V gene lost 0 bases and the J gene lost 8 bases, with 19 bases spanning the gap. Germline loops: CDR1 LNHNV, CDR2 YYDKDF (reference sequence). CDR3 length: 17 residues. In DNA form, the CDR3 reads TGTGCCACCAGCAGAGATAGTATCTCCCCCAAAAGGGAAAAACTGTTTTTT. It encodes CATSRDSISPKREKLFF.

This chain connects TRBV7-9 to TRBJ2-7, with TRBD1 identical over 12 bases. The CDR3 length is 16 residues. CDR1 and CDR2 from the germline V gene are SEHNR and FQNEAQ (reference sequence). V trimming: 1 base; J trimming: 6 bases; junction bases outside the gene matches: 7. This CDR3 is CASSLGTRGQGAEQYF. The CDR3 DNA reads as TGTGCCAGCAGCTTAGGAACCCGGGGACAGGGGGCCGAGCAGTACTTC.